The 27 T cell receptor beta chains below were found in one sample sequenced in a study of T-cell memory formation after mild COVID-19. TCRdb reprocessed the 5' RACE reads via MiXCR and lists one record per CDR3 protein. The sample has fewer than 350,000 distinct CDR3 sequences, 15% to 20% seen once. Input material: PBMCs or a T cell subset sorted from them (not recorded which). The receptor set was obtained from a man aged 18 to 30 who had mild COVID-19 (a few samples of this study predate the infection). Cell type and time point are not known.

The chain combines TRBV2 with TRBJ2-1; TRBD2 agrees at 8 bases. J lost 7 bases, V lost 8 bases, and 22 bases had no gene match. The germline V gene encodes CDR1 SNHLY and CDR2 FYNNEI. The length of the CDR3 is 18 residues. The CDR3 sequence is CASSTEWGTRPRGNEQFF. Written as DNA, the CDR3 is TGTGCCAGCTCGACAGAATGGGGGACTAGGCCCCGGGGGAATGAGCAGTTCTTC.

Many counts were recorded for this clonotype. The chain links TRBV28 to TRBJ1-6, with unresolved D. Trimming stripped 2 bases from V and 7 bases from J, with 15 bases between. The CDR3 has 16 amino acids. The V gene's germline CDR1 is MDHEN and CDR2 SYDVKM. The DNA of the CDR3 is TGTGCCAGCAGTTTAGTCGGAAACACGCGGAATTCACCCCTCCACTTT. Amino acid sequence: CASSLVGNTRNSPLHF.

This clonotype occurred a few times. V usage is TRBV7-9 and J usage is TRBJ2-5, with D unclear. The germline CDR1 and CDR2 sequences are SEHNR and FQNEAQ (reference sequence). V was shortened by 2 bases and J by 5 bases, with 3 bases between the two germline ends. This CDR3 contains 11 residues. CDR3 loop: CASSLPETQYF. As DNA, the CDR3 is TGTGCCAGCAGCTTACCCGAGACCCAGTACTTC.

V and J are TRBV27 and TRBJ2-7; 12 nucleotides line up with TRBD1. The germline gives CDR1 MNHEY, CDR2 SMNVEV (reference sequence). Germline trimming cut 5 bases from V and 2 bases from J; bases unmatched to any gene: 7. The CDR3 length is 16 residues. The CDR3 DNA reads TGTGCCAGCAGTGCGGGACAGGGGGCCCTCGCCTACGAGCAGTACTTC. Encoded protein: CASSAGQGALAYEQYF.

CDR3 in DNA: TGTGCCAGTAGCGACCGAGGGGGGGACTATGGCTACACCTTC. Its translation: CASSDRGGDYGYTF. The chain combines TRBV19 with TRBJ1-2; perhaps TRBD1 as D (6 bases). Trimming removed 6 bases at V and 3 bases at J, with 14 bases between. Germline V CDR1 and CDR2: LNHDA, SQIVND (reference sequence). The CDR3 has 14 residues. Variable domain in full (rest from reference TRBV19 and TRBJ1-2): DGGITQSPKYLFRKEGQNVTLSCEQNLNHDAMYWYRQDPGQGLRLIYYSQIVNDFQKGDIAEGYSVSREKKESFPLTVTSAQKNPTAFYLCASSDRGGDYGYTFGSGTRLTVV.

This clonotype was observed a few times. The genes are TRBV7-2 and TRBJ2-1, with 9 nucleotides matching TRBD2. Germline values: CDR1 SGHTA, CDR2 FQGNSA. This CDR3 has 15 amino acids. V lost 6 bases, J lost 4 bases, and 7 bases stayed unmatched. DNA of the CDR3: TGTGCCAGCAGAAGGGGGCTAGCGGGGTACAATGAGCAGTTCTTC. This translates into CASRRGLAGYNEQFF.

This chain joins TRBV4-1 and TRBJ2-1; the D gene is possibly TRBD2 (6 bases). The CDR3 consists of 16 residues. Germline lookup yields CDR1 MGHRA and CDR2 YSYEKL. V shed 3 bases and J shed 1 base, with 13 bases lying between them. CDR3 protein: CASSHLVAVSYNEQFF. The CDR3 DNA is TGCGCCAGCAGCCACCTAGTAGCGGTATCCTACAATGAGCAGTTCTTC.

The CDR3 reads CSAGSGTNYGYTF. The CDR3 DNA is TGCAGTGCTGGCTCAGGTACTAACTATGGCTACACCTTC. The chain joins TRBV20-1 to TRBJ1-2; D is unresolved. V shed 5 bases and J shed 0 bases, with 10 bases lying between them. This CDR3 has 13 residues. In germline, CDR1 is DFQATT, CDR2 SNEGSKA (reference sequence).

This clonotype was seen a handful of times. The DNA is omitted, as the CDR3 cannot be located on it reliably, and the CDR3 follows TCRdb's listing. The chain couples TRBV12-3 or TRBV12-4 to TRBJ2-2; the table names TRBD1, a call not compared with the DNA. The CDR3 spans 14 residues, counting both ends. The CDR3 loop is CASSPLELPGSCFF.

The chain joins TRBV7-3 to TRBJ2-1; D may correspond to TRBD1 or TRBD2 (5 bases each). The germline CDR1 and CDR2 sequences are SGHTA and FQGTGA. V lost 1 base and J lost 4, with 20 bases in between. The CDR3 spans 18 residues. CDR3 in amino acids: CASSLRGDRLTSYNEQFF. CDR3 sequence (DNA): TGTGCCAGCAGCTTAAGAGGGGACCGCCTCACTTCGTACAATGAGCAGTTCTTC.

This clonotype was detected only a few times. The chain carries TRBV9 and TRBJ2-5; D call uncertain. V lost 3 bases to trimming and J lost 5 bases, with 8 bases between them. Germline CDR1 and CDR2: SGDLS and YYNGEE. The CDR3 has 12 amino acids. CDR3: CASSAHDETQYF. The CDR3 DNA reads TGTGCCAGCAGCGCCCATGATGAGACCCAGTACTTC.

The rearrangement uses TRBV6-6 and TRBJ2-3, with 11 bases aligning to TRBD2. CDR3 length: 23 residues. Germline CDR1 reads MNHNY; CDR2 reads SVGAGI (reference sequence). J lost 0 bases, V lost 6 bases, and 26 bases had no gene match. The CDR3 DNA follows: TGTGCCAGCAGACCAGACAGGCAGTGGCTAGCGGGGGGCAACATTACTAGCACAGATACGCAGTATTTT. Translating it yields CASRPDRQWLAGGNITSTDTQYF.

This clonotype was detected many times. This chain connects TRBV4-3 to TRBJ2-3; D remains unclear. The CDR3 totals 14 residues. Trimming took 0 bases from V and 3 from J, leaving 7 bases between them. In germline, CDR1 is LGHNA, CDR2 YSLEER. For the CDR3, the DNA is TGCGCCAGCAGCCAAGACCGACCGACAGATACGCAGTATTTT. Its translation is CASSQDRPTDTQYF.

The chain couples TRBV5-1 to TRBJ2-1; 7 nucleotides match TRBD1. V lost 5 bases, J lost 8 bases, and 13 bases stayed unmatched. Germline V CDR1 and CDR2: SGHRS, YFSETQ. The CDR3 runs 15 residues. This chain's CDR3 is CASSQTGWVVDEQFF. DNA for the CDR3: TGCGCCAGCAGTCAGACAGGGTGGGTGGTCGATGAGCAGTTCTTC. Complete variable domain (other parts from reference TRBV5-1 and TRBJ2-1): KAGVTQTPRYLIKTRGQQVTLSCSPISGHRSVSWYQQTPGQGLQFLFEYFSETQRNKGNFPGRFSGRQFSNSRSEMNVSTLELGDSALYLCASSQTGWVVDEQFFGPGTRLTVL.

This clonotype was counted at least ten times. V gene TRBV7-2 combines with J gene TRBJ1-1; D is perhaps TRBD1 (6 bases). Per the germline V gene, CDR1 is SGHTA and CDR2 is FQGNSA. CDR3 length: 12 amino acids. Trimming stripped 2 bases from V and 6 bases from J, with 7 bases between. As DNA, the CDR3 is TGTGCCAGCAGCTTAAGGGGGGCTGAAGCTTTCTTT. It encodes CASSLRGAEAFF.

The rearrangement joins TRBV3-1 to TRBJ1-5; a weak D match, TRBD1 (5 bases). CDR1 is LGHDT and CDR2 is YNNKEL in the germline V gene (reference sequence). V was cut by 1 base and J by 6 bases, with 13 bases left in between. The CDR3 runs 15 residues. The CDR3 DNA reads TGTGCCAGCAGCCAAGCGGGACGGGCAGGTCAGCCCCAGCATTTT. This gives the protein CASSQAGRAGQPQHF.

This chain connects TRBV3-1 to TRBJ2-3; a possible D gene is TRBD2 (6 bases). Between the trimmed V and J ends, which lost 0 bases and 1 base, there was a span of 20 bases. The CDR3 totals 19 residues. The germline gives CDR1 LGHDT, CDR2 YNNKEL (reference sequence). This CDR3 is CASSQDLVTRERGTDTQYF. In DNA form, the CDR3 reads TGTGCCAGCAGCCAAGATCTTGTGACTCGGGAGAGGGGCACAGATACGCAGTATTTT.

The J gene is TRBJ2-1, the V gene TRBV2, with D tentatively TRBD2 (5 bases). This CDR3 is built from 16 residues. V was trimmed by 6 bases and J by 6 bases, leaving 21 bases between them. Germline CDR1 SNHLY, CDR2 FYNNEI. Here the CDR3 reads CASRNLNLVRGNEQFF. The CDR3 DNA is TGTGCCAGCAGAAATCTCAATCTGGTACGGGGCAATGAGCAGTTCTTC. Filled out from reference TRBV2 and TRBJ2-1, the complete variable domain reads EPEVTQTPSHQVTQMGQEVILRCVPISNHLYFYWYRQILGQKVEFLVSFYNNEISEKSEIFDDQFSVERPDGSNFTLKIRSTKLEDSAMYFCASRNLNLVRGNEQFFGPGTRLTVL.

V and J are TRBV5-1 and TRBJ2-2; either TRBD1 or TRBD2 may fit D (5 bases each). The ends were cut back, 4 bases at V and 2 bases at J, with 9 bases in the middle. This CDR3 is built from 14 residues. Germline values: CDR1 SGHRS, CDR2 YFSETQ. CDR3 sequence reads: CASSEGRNTGELFF. CDR3 nucleotide sequence: TGCGCCAGCAGCGAGGGGAGAAACACCGGGGAGCTGTTTTTT.

The rearrangement joins TRBV6-2 or TRBV6-3 to TRBJ2-7; 11 bases match TRBD1. Looked up from germline, CDR1 is MNHEY and CDR2 is SVGEGT. The CDR3 sequence is 14 residues long. V trimming: 8 bases; J trimming: 3 bases; junction bases outside the gene matches: 6. CDR3 region: CASHTGTGGYEQYF. CDR3 nucleotides: TGTGCCAGCCATACCGGGACAGGGGGCTACGAGCAGTACTTC.

Only a few counts were recorded for this clonotype. The chain joins TRBV5-1 to TRBJ2-7; 8 nucleotides line up with TRBD2. The CDR3 length is 16 residues. CDR1 SGHRS and CDR2 YFSETQ come from the germline V gene. The J segment lost 7 bases and the V segment lost 4 bases, leaving 16 bases of the junction unmatched. The CDR3 bases are TGCGCCAGCAGCCTAGCTCCGGGACTAGGACTAAAAGAGCAGTACGTC. It encodes CASSLAPGLGLKEQYV.

The table lists this clonotype with a count of one. V usage is TRBV3-1 and J usage is TRBJ1-1, with TRBD1 as a possible D gene (5 bases). The CDR3 spans 12 residues. The V gene's germline CDR1 is LGHDT and CDR2 YNNKEL (reference sequence). V was pared by 8 bases and J by 9 bases, with 16 bases between. The CDR3: CASSPGGGQAFF. In DNA, the CDR3 is TGTGCCAGCTCCCCCGGCGGGGGTCAAGCTTTCTTT.

This clonotype was seen a few times. The genes are TRBV12-3 or TRBV12-4 and TRBJ2-3, with D maybe TRBD2 (5 bases). Trimming took 5 bases from V and 7 from J, leaving 7 bases between them. CDR3 length: 11 amino acids. CDR3 sequence (DNA): TGTGCCAGCAGTCCGGGATATACGCAGTATTTT. Its translation is CASSPGYTQYF.

This clonotype was recorded a few times. The chain employs TRBV7-6 and TRBJ2-1; D could derive from TRBD1 or TRBD2 (5 bases each). The CDR3 contains 15 residues. Germline V gene sequence: CDR1 SGHVS, CDR2 FNYEAQ. With 3 bases removed from V and 7 bases from J, the gap between germline ends came to 16 bases. As DNA, the CDR3 is TGTGCCAGCAGCTTTGGGGGTCTTATGGGGAATGAGCAGTTCTTC. Protein product: CASSFGGLMGNEQFF.

There are many counts of this clonotype. The junction shows a germline mismatch at one end, possibly a read error. This chain connects TRBV5-1 to TRBJ2-3; 7 bases fit TRBD1. The CDR3 sequence is 14 residues long. The germline V gene has CDR1 SGHRS and CDR2 YFSETQ. The CDR3 loop is CASSSGQHTDTQYF. CDR3 bases: TGTGCCAGCAGCTCGGGACAGCACACAGATACGCAGTATTTT.

This clonotype is a singleton in its sample. The chain uses TRBV7-2 and TRBJ2-3; TRBD1 might be the D (6 bases). The CDR3 loop spans 18 amino acids. V lost 5 bases, J lost 1 base, and 22 bases lay in between. Germline values: CDR1 SGHTA, CDR2 FQGNSA. CDR3 in amino acids: CASSQRPQGIGGTDTQYF. Here the CDR3 DNA reads TGTGCCAGCAGCCAACGCCCTCAGGGGATTGGGGGCACAGATACGCAGTATTTT. Full variable domain (rest looked up from reference TRBV7-2 and TRBJ2-3): GAGVSQSPSNKVTEKGKDVELRCDPISGHTALYWYRQSLGQGLEFLIYFQGNSAPDKSGLPSDRFSAERTGGSVSTLTIQRTQQEDSAVYLCASSQRPQGIGGTDTQYFGPGTRLTVL.

This chain connects TRBV6-2 or TRBV6-3 to TRBJ2-5; D call uncertain. The V end was cut by 0 bases, the J end by 6 bases, with 11 bases between. CDR3 size: 14 residues. The germline gives CDR1 MNHEY, CDR2 SVGEGT. This chain's CDR3 is CASSYSILRQTQYF. In DNA form, the CDR3 reads TGTGCCAGCAGTTACTCGATTCTCCGTCAGACCCAGTACTTC.